This TCR beta chain was observed in a study of human T cells and chemical hapten exposure. Study background: Doses of diphenylcyclopropenone went to the patients' scalps weekly throughout the approximately 26-week study.

Described time point: pre-sensitization, week 0. Treatment: therapeutic diphenylcyclopropenone sensitization with weekly scalp DPC. Concerning this clonotype: Its antigen is not identified.

Unique molecular identifiers were attached to individual cDNA molecules during library preparation. TCRdb independently ran MiXCR on the RACE reads; one entry per CDR3 protein. Seen here are about 300,000 distinct CDR3 sequences, around 5% observed once, and the top ten hold under 9.5%. Notes on the study in general: Alopecia was present in the donors, so their immune response may differ from healthy people's. The count of PT1 expanded TCRs correlated positively with patch test score.

Trimming removed 1 base at V and 4 bases at J, with 14 bases between. The CDR3 runs to 15 residues. Germline V gene lookup returns CDR1 SGDLS and CDR2 YYNGEE. Sample: whole blood, taken in connection with sensitization to the hapten diphenylcyclopropenone (DPC). The sequence came from a woman aged 18 to 35 with alopecia areata. Some clones in this sample may be carry-over from other donors' samples. The chain carries TRBV9 and TRBJ1-1, with D unclear. This CDR3 is CASSVREWEGTEAFF. For the CDR3, the DNA is TGTGCCAGCAGCGTAAGGGAATGGGAGGGCACTGAAGCTTTCTTT.